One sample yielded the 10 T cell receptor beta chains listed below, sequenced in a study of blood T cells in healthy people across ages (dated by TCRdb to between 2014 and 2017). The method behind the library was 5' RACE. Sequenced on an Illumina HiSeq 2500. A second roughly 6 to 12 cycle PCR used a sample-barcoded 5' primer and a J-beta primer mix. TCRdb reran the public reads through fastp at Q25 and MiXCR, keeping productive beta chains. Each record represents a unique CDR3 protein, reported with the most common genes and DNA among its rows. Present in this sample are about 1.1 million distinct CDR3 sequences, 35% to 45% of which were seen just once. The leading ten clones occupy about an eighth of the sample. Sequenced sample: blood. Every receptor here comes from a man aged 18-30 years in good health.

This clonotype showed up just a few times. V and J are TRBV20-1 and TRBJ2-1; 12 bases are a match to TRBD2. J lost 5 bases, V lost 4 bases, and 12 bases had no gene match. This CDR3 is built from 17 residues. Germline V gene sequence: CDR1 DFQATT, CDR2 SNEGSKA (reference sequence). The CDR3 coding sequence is TGCAGTGCTATCCCCTCACTAGCGGGGGGATTTAACAATGAGCAGTTCTTC. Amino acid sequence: CSAIPSLAGGFNNEQFF.

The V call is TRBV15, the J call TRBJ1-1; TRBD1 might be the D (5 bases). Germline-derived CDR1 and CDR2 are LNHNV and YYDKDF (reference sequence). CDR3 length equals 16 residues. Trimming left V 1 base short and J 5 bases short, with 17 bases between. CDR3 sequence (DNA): TGTGCCACCAGCAGAGGATTCAGGGCTCTAGGGACTGAAGCTTTCTTT. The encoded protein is CATSRGFRALGTEAFF.

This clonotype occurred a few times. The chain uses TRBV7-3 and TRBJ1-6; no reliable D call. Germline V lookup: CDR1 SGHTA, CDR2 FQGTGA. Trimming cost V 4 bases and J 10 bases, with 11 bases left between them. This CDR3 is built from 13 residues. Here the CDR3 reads CASSSDPKSPLHF. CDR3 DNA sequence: TGTGCCAGCAGCTCCGACCCCAAGTCACCCCTCCACTTT.

The CDR3 nucleotides are TGTGCCAGCAGCCAAATGGGTATGGAGCAGTTCTTC. This encodes CASSQMGMEQFF. The chain combines TRBV14 with TRBJ2-1; D gene uncertain. Germline V CDR1 and CDR2: SGHDN, FVKESK. V lost 2 bases and J 10 bases, leaving 9 bases between the germline ends. The CDR3 has 12 residues.

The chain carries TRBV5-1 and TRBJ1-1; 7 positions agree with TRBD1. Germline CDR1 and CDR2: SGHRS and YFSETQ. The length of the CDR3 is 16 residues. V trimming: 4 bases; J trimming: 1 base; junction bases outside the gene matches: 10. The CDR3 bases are TGCGCCAGCAGCGTAAGACAGGGTCTCTGGAACACTGAAGCTTTCTTT. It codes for CASSVRQGLWNTEAFF.

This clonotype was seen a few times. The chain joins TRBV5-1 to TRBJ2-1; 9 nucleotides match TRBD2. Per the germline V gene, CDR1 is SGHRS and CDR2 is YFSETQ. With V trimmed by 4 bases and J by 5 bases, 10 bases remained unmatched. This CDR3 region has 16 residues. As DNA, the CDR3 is TGCGCCAGCAGCCCGAGATCTAGCGGGGATAACAATGAGCAGTTCTTC. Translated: CASSPRSSGDNNEQFF.

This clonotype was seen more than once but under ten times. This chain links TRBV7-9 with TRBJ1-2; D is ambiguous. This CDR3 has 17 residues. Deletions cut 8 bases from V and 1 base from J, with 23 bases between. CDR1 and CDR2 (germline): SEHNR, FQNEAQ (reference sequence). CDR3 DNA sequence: TGTGCCAGCCTCCGGGGTTGGACGGGGTTGGATAACTATGGCTACACCTTC. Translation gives CASLRGWTGLDNYGYTF.

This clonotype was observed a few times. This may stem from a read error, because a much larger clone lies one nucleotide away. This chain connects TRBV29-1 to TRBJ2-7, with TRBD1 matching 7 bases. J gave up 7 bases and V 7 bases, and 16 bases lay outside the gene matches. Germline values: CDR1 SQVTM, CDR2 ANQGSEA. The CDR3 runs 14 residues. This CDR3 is CSALGTVSRNEQYF. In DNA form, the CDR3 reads TGCAGCGCGTTGGGGACAGTTTCTCGCAATGAGCAGTACTTC.

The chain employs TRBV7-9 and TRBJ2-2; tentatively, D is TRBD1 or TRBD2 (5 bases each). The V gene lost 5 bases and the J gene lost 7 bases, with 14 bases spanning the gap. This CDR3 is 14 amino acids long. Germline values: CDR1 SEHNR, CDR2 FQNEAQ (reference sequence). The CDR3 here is CASSTPLRGGELFF. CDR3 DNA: TGTGCCAGCAGCACTCCCTTGAGGGGCGGGGAGCTGTTTTTT.

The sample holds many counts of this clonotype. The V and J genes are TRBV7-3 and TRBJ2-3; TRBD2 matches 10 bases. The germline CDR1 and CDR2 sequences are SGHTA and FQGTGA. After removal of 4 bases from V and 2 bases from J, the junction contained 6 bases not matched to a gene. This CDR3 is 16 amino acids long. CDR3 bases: TGTGCCAGCAGCTCATGGACTAGCGGTACCACAGATACGCAGTATTTT. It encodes CASSSWTSGTTDTQYF.